Shown below are 18 T cell receptor beta chains from a single sample sequenced in a study of T cells in Graves' hyperthyroidism and ophthalmopathy. TCR beta CDR3 regions were amplified from RNA transcripts. In the first-round RT-PCR of the TCR CDR3, the HTBI primer set was used. TCRdb re-called the multiplex PCR reads with MiXCR, one entry per CDR3 protein. The sample lists approximately 590,000 distinct CDR3 sequences; 15% to 19% were seen once. The sample was blood. The receptors derive from a woman in her twenties or thirties with Graves' hyperthyroidism.

On this clonotype itself: One end of the junction is discordant with germline, which a read error may explain. The chain has TRBV7-9 and TRBJ1-1; D gene unclear. The germline V gene encodes CDR1 SEHNR and CDR2 FQNEAQ (reference sequence). The CDR3 contains 15 residues. CDR3 nucleotide sequence: TGTGCCAGCAGCCTCTTAGCGGGATTAAGTACTGAAGCTTCCTTT. This encodes CASSLLAGLSTEASF. Together with reference TRBV7-9 and TRBJ1-1, the CDR3 gives the full variable domain: DTGVSQNPRHKITKRGQNVTFRCDPISEHNRLYWYRQTLGQGPEFLTYFQNEAQLEKSRLLSDRFSAERPKGSFSTLEIQRTEQGDSAMYLCASSLLAGLSTEASFGQGTRLTVV.

This clonotype was found a few times. The J gene is TRBJ1-4, the V gene TRBV7-9; the D is unclear. This CDR3 comprises 15 residues. Trimming shortened V by 1 base and J by 0 bases, and 6 bases separated the two germline ends. From germline, CDR1 is SEHNR and CDR2 FQNEAQ (reference sequence). This CDR3 reads CASSLDSATNEKLFF. The CDR3 DNA reads as TGTGCCAGCAGCTTAGACAGTGCAACTAATGAAAAACTGTTTTTT.

In regard to this clonotype: A much larger clonotype is one base distant, so this may be a read error. This chain connects TRBV12-3 or TRBV12-4 to TRBJ2-1; D is possibly TRBD2 (6 bases). This CDR3 has 14 residues. The CDR3 loop is CTSSPYLQTSFEFF. In DNA form, the CDR3 reads TGTACCAGCAGTCCTTATCTCCAGACTAGTTTCGAGTTCTTC.

This clonotype was observed at least ten times. The chain couples TRBV6-2 or TRBV6-3 to TRBJ2-3; D may be TRBD2 (6 bases). This CDR3 contains 13 residues. Germline lookup yields CDR1 MNHEY and CDR2 SVGEGT. V shed 4 bases and J shed 3 bases, with 8 bases lying between them. CDR3 nucleotide sequence: TGTGCCAGCAGTTCTGGGAGGACAGATACGCAGTATTTT. Encoded protein: CASSSGRTDTQYF.

In this sample, this clonotype turned up many times. The V gene is TRBV6-1, the J gene TRBJ2-7; D may match TRBD1 or TRBD2 (6 bases each). Germline V lookup: CDR1 MNHNS, CDR2 SASEGT. CDR3 size: 15 residues. The ends were cut back, 6 bases at V and 4 bases at J, with 19 bases in the middle. This CDR3 reads CASRPRGGGFYEQYF. DNA for the CDR3: TGTGCCAGCAGACCTCGAGGGGGAGGTTTTTACGAGCAGTACTTC.

This clonotype was recorded at least ten times. The J gene is TRBJ2-1, the V gene TRBV5-6; a weak D match, TRBD2 (5 bases). CDR3 size: 14 residues. Trimming cost V 0 bases and J 2 bases, with 6 bases left between them. Germline loops: CDR1 SGHDT, CDR2 YYEEEE. The CDR3 loop is CASSLGLTYNEQFF. CDR3 coding DNA: TGTGCCAGCAGCTTGGGACTAACCTACAATGAGCAGTTCTTC.

The V and J genes are TRBV7-8 and TRBJ1-2; D unresolved. The CDR3 contains 14 residues. Trimming stripped 1 base from V and 8 bases from J, with 14 bases between. Per the germline V gene, CDR1 is SGHVS and CDR2 is FQNEAQ. CDR3 in amino acids: CASSLVEAPGGYTF. CDR3 DNA: TGTGCCAGCAGCTTAGTGGAGGCGCCGGGCGGCTACACCTTC.

This clonotype appeared many times. The rearrangement uses TRBV28 and TRBJ1-2; D unresolved. The CDR3 is 11 residues long. Germline CDR1 reads MDHEN; CDR2 reads SYDVKM. V was clipped by 8 bases and J by 6 bases, with 10 bases between them. CDR3 bases: TGTGCCAGCTGGCAGGCGAATGGCTACACCTTC. This translates into CASWQANGYTF.

This clonotype appeared many times. V and J are TRBV5-6 and TRBJ2-3, with 7 bases identical to TRBD2. This CDR3 comprises 16 residues. The J segment lost 2 bases and the V segment lost 4 bases, leaving 10 bases of the junction unmatched. The germline V gene has CDR1 SGHDT and CDR2 YYEEEE. The CDR3 region has the DNA TGTGCCAGCAGCACCCCAGCGGGGACTCACACAGATACGCAGTATTTT. This codes for CASSTPAGTHTDTQYF.

The J gene is TRBJ1-1, the V gene TRBV15; perhaps TRBD1 as D (6 bases). V was shortened by 1 base and J by 5 bases, with 11 bases between the two germline ends. CDR1 is LNHNV, CDR2 YYDKDF, per germline (reference sequence). The CDR3 runs to 14 residues. This CDR3 is CATSRGGGWTEAFF. Written as DNA, the CDR3 is TGTGCCACCAGCAGAGGAGGGGGTTGGACTGAAGCTTTCTTT.

The CDR3 sequence is CASSWSGALNTEAFF. The CDR3 nucleotides read TGTGCCAGCAGTTGGTCAGGGGCCCTGAACACTGAAGCTTTCTTT. The rearrangement joins TRBV27 to TRBJ1-1; tentatively, D is TRBD1 (6 bases). Germline-derived CDR1 and CDR2 are MNHEY and SMNVEV (reference sequence). The CDR3 totals 15 residues. V was pared by 4 bases and J by 0 bases, with 12 bases between.

This clonotype was seen more than once but under ten times. This chain joins TRBV6-1 and TRBJ2-3, with D unresolved. The CDR3 contains 16 residues. Trimming cost V 1 base and J 4 bases, with 15 bases left between them. Germline V gene data show CDR1 as MNHNS and CDR2 as SASEGT. The CDR3 DNA is TGTGCCAGCAGTGAAGAGGCCCTAACCCCACCAGATACGCAGTATTTT. Amino acid sequence: CASSEEALTPPDTQYF.

The chain uses TRBV4-3 and TRBJ2-3; TRBD2 matches at 7 bases. The CDR3 is 13 residues long. V was clipped by 0 bases and J by 11 bases; unmatched bases: 5. Germline CDR1 LGHNA, CDR2 YSLEER. The CDR3 here is CASSQDRLAEQYF. The CDR3 coding sequence is TGCGCCAGCAGCCAAGATCGTCTAGCGGAGCAGTATTTT.

This clonotype was seen more than once but under ten times. The rearrangement uses TRBV6-1 and TRBJ2-7; 9 bases match TRBD1. J lost 1 base, V lost 5 bases, and 9 bases had no gene match. Germline CDR1 MNHNS, CDR2 SASEGT. The CDR3 consists of 16 residues. CDR3 residues: CASSSQRQGGSYEQYF. In nucleotides, the CDR3 is TGTGCCAGCAGTTCTCAGAGACAGGGGGGATCCTACGAGCAGTACTTC.

This chain joins TRBV7-2 and TRBJ1-5; the D is unclear. CDR3 length equals 14 residues. From germline, CDR1 is SGHTA and CDR2 FQGNSA. Trimming removed 6 bases at V and 7 bases at J, with 16 bases between. CDR3 residues: CASSRNLGNQPQHF. DNA of the CDR3: TGTGCCAGCAGTCGGAACCTCGGAAACCAGCCCCAGCATTTT.

This clonotype was recorded at least ten times. The rearrangement uses TRBV12-3 or TRBV12-4 and TRBJ2-1; TRBD1 is a possible D gene (6 bases). The CDR3 is 11 amino acids. V lost 7 bases to trimming and J lost 9 bases, with 10 bases between them. CDR3 region: CASTRTVEQFF. The CDR3 nucleotides read TGTGCCAGCACGAGGACAGTTGAGCAGTTCTTC.

This clonotype was recorded at least ten times. V and J are TRBV6-5 and TRBJ2-7, with 9 positions matching TRBD2. V lost 0 bases and J lost 3; bases outside the gene matches: 3. The CDR3 has 15 residues. CDR1 is MNHEY, CDR2 SVGAGI, per germline. The DNA for the CDR3 is TGTGCCAGCAGTTACTCGAGCGGGAGGCTCTACGAGCAGTACTTC. Its translation is CASSYSSGRLYEQYF.

This clonotype came up a few times. The J gene is TRBJ2-1, the V gene TRBV20-1; 10 bases match TRBD2. The CDR3 extends over 15 amino acids. Trimming removed 0 bases from V and 9 bases from J; junction bases left unmatched: 8. The germline gives CDR1 DFQATT, CDR2 SNEGSKA (reference sequence). Here the CDR3 reads CSARDRSGRAGEQFF. The CDR3 DNA reads TGCAGTGCTAGAGATCGCAGCGGGAGGGCCGGTGAGCAGTTCTTC.